The TCR beta chain described here comes from a study of T cell repertoires in cytomegalovirus infection. Trimming removed 2 bases at V and 6 bases at J, with 10 bases between. Germline V gives CDR1 MDHEN, CDR2 SYDVKM. CDR3 size: 14 residues. In its sample, this clonotype was seen many times. TCRdb fed the reads into MiXCR, producing one record per CDR3 protein. The table includes hundreds of thousands of distinct CDR3 sequences, 20% to 25% detected once. V and J are TRBV28 and TRBJ1-4, with a weak D call TRBD1 (6 bases). The receptor was derived from a human donor in good health (CMV status not recorded). Some clones in this sample may be carry-over from other donors' samples. Input material: CD8+ T cells from PBMCs. The CDR3 coding sequence is TGTGCCAGCAGTTTAGAGTCAGGGGATGAAAAACTGTTTTTT. Its protein product is CASSLESGDEKLFF. Looking up the rest from reference TRBV28 and TRBJ1-4 gives the full variable domain: DVKVTQSSRYLVKRTGEKVFLECVQDMDHENMFWYRQDPGLGLRLIYFSYDVKMKEKGDIPEGYSVSREKKERFSLILESASTNQTSMYLCASSLESGDEKLFFGSGTQLSVL.